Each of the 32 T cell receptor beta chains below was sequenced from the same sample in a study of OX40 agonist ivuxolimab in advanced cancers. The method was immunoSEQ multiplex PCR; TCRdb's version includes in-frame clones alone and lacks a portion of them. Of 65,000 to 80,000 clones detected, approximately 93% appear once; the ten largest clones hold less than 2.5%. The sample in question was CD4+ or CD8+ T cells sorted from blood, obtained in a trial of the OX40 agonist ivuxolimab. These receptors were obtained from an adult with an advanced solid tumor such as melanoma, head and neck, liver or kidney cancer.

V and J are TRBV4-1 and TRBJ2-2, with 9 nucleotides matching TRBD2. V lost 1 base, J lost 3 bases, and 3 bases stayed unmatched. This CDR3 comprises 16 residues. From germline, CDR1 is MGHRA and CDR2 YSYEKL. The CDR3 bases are TGCGCCAGCAGCCAAGCCCTAGCGGGGTACACCGGGGAGCTGTTTTTT. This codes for CASSQALAGYTGELFF.

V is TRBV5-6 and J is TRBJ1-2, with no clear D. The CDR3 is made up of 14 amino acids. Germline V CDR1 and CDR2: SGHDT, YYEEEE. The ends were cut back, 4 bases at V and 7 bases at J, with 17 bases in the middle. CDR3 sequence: CASSPPQTSSGYTF. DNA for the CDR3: TGTGCCAGCAGCCCGCCCCAGACGAGCAGTGGCTACACCTTC.

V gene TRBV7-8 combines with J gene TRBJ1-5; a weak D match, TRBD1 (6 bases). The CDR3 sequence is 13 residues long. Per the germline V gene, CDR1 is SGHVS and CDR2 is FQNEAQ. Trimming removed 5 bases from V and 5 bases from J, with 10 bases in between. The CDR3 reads CASSRQEDQPQHF. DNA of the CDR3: TGTGCCAGCAGCCGACAGGAGGATCAGCCCCAGCATTTT.

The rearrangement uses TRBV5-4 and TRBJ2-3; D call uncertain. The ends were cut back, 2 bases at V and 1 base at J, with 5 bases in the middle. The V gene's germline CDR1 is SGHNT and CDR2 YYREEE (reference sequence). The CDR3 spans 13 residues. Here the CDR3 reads CASSFTGTDTQYF. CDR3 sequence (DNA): TGTGCCAGCAGCTTTACCGGCACAGATACGCAGTATTTT.

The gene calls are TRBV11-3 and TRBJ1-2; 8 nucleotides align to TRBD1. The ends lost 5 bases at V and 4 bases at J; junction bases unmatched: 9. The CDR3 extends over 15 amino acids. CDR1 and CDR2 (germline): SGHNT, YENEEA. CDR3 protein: CASSPSTGVGYGYTF. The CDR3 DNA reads TGTGCCAGCAGCCCGTCGACAGGGGTGGGCTATGGCTACACCTTC.

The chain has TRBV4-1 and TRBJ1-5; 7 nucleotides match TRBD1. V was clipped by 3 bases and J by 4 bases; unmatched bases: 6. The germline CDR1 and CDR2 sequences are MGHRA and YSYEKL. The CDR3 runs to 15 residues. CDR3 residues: CASSQETGHNQPQHF. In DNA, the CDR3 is TGCGCCAGCAGCCAGGAGACAGGGCATAATCAGCCCCAGCATTTT.

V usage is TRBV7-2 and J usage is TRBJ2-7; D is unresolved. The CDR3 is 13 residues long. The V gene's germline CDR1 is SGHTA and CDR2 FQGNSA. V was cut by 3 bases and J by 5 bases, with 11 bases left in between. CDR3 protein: CASSFAGANEQYF. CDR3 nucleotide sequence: TGTGCCAGCAGCTTCGCCGGTGCTAACGAGCAGTACTTC.

CDR3 protein: CASSRTGDNQPQHF. The CDR3 DNA reads as TGTGCCAGCAGTCGGACAGGGGATAATCAGCCCCAGCATTTT. The V gene is TRBV6-1, the J gene TRBJ1-5; 9 bases line up with TRBD1. Trimming at V came to 5 bases and at J to 4 bases, leaving 3 bases not matched to a gene. CDR3 length: 14 amino acids. The V gene's germline CDR1 is MNHNS and CDR2 SASEGT.

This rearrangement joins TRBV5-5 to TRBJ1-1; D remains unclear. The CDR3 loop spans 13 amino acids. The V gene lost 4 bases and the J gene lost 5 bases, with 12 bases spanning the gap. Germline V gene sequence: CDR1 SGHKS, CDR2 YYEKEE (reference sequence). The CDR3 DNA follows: TGTGCCAGCAGCACGCAAACTTTGACTGAAGCTTTCTTT. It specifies CASSTQTLTEAFF.

In nucleotides, the CDR3 is TGTGCCAGTAGTCCCGACAGGGTGGGAACCGGGGAGCTGTTTTTT. This codes for CASSPDRVGTGELFF. V and J are TRBV19 and TRBJ2-2, with 7 bases fitting TRBD1. This CDR3 has 15 amino acids. The ends lost 5 bases at V and 5 bases at J; junction bases unmatched: 8. In germline, CDR1 is LNHDA, CDR2 SQIVND (reference sequence).

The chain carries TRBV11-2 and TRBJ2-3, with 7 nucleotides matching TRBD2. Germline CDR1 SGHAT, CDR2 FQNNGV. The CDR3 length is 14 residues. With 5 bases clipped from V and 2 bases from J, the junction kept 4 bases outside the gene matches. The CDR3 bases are TGTGCCAGCAGCCTCGGGAGGACCACAGATACGCAGTATTTT. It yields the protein CASSLGRTTDTQYF.

CDR3 in DNA: TGTGCCAGTAGTATACGGGAGGAACTCAGTTATAGGAGCAATCAGCCCCAGCATTTT. The encoded protein is CASSIREELSYRSNQPQHF. The chain recombines TRBV19 with TRBJ1-5, with D uncertain. The CDR3 has 19 amino acids. Trimming pared 2 bases from V and 1 base from J, leaving 21 bases between. The germline CDR1 and CDR2 sequences are LNHDA and SQIVND (reference sequence). Full variable domain (rest looked up from reference TRBV19 and TRBJ1-5): DGGITQSPKYLFRKEGQNVTLSCEQNLNHDAMYWYRQDPGQGLRLIYYSQIVNDFQKGDIAEGYSVSREKKESFPLTVTSAQKNPTAFYLCASSIREELSYRSNQPQHFGDGTRLSIL.

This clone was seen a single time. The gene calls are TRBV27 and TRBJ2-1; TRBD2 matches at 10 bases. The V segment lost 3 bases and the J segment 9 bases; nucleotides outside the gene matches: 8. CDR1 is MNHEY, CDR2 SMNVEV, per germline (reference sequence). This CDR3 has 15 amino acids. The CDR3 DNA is TGTGCCAGCAGTTTTAGACTAGCGGGTCTCGGTGAGCAGTTCTTC. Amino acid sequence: CASSFRLAGLGEQFF.

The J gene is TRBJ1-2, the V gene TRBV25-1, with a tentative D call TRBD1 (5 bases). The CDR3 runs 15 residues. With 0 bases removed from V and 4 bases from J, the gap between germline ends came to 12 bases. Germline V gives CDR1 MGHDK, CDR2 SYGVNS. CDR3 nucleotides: TGTGCCAGCAGTGAATATGGGGGGAATGGCTATGGCTACACCTTC. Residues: CASSEYGGNGYGYTF.

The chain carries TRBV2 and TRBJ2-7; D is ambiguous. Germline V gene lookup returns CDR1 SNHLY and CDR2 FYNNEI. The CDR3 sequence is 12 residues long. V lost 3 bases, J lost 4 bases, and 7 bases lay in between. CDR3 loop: CASSDSGYEQYF. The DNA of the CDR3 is TGTGCCAGCAGTGATTCAGGATACGAGCAGTACTTC. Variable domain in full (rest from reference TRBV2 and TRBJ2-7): EPEVTQTPSHQVTQMGQEVILRCVPISNHLYFYWYRQILGQKVEFLVSFYNNEISEKSEIFDDQFSVERPDGSNFTLKIRSTKLEDSAMYFCASSDSGYEQYFGPGTRLTVT.

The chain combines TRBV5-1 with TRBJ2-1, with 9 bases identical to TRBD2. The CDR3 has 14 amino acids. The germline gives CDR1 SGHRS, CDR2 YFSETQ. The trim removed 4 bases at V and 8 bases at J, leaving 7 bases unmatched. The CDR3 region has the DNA TGCGCCAGCAGCCTGACTAGCGGAGTGTATGAGCAGTTCTTC. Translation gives CASSLTSGVYEQFF.

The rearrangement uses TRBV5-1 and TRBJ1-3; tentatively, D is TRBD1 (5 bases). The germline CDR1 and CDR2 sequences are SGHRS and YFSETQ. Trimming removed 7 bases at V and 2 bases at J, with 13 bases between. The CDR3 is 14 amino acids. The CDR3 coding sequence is TGCGCCAGCCAATCCGGGACTGCTGGAAACACCATATATTTT. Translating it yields CASQSGTAGNTIYF. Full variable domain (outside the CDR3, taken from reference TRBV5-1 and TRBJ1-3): KAGVTQTPRYLIKTRGQQVTLSCSPISGHRSVSWYQQTPGQGLQFLFEYFSETQRNKGNFPGRFSGRQFSNSRSEMNVSTLELGDSALYLCASQSGTAGNTIYFGEGSWLTVV.

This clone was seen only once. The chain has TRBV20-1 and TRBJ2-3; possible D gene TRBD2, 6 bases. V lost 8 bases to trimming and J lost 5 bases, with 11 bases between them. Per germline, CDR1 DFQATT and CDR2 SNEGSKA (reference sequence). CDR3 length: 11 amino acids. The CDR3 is CSRSGEDTQYF. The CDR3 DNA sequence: TGCAGTCGTAGCGGCGAAGATACGCAGTATTTT.

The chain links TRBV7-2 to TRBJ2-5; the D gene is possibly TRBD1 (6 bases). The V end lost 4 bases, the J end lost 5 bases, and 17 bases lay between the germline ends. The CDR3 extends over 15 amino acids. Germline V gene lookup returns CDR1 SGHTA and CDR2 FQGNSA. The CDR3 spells CASSSTTGKGETQYF. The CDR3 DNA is TGTGCCAGCAGCTCGACCACAGGGAAGGGGGAGACCCAGTACTTC.

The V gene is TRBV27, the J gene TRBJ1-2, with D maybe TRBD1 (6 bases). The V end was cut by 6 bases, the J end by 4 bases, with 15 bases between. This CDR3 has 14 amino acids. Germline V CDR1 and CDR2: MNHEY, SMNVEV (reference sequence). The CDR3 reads CASSPTGFGYGYTF. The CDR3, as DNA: TGTGCCAGCAGCCCCACAGGGTTCGGCTATGGCTACACCTTC.

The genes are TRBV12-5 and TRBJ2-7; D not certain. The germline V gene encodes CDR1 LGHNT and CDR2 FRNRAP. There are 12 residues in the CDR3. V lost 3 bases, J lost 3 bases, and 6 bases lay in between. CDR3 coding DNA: TGTGCTAGTGGTTTCGATTTCTACGAGCAGTACTTC. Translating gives CASGFDFYEQYF.

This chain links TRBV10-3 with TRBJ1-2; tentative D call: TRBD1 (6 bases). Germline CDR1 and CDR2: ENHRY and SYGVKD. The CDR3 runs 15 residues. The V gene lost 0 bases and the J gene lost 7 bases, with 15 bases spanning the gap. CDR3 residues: CAISESGQGYGGYTF. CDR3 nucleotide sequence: TGTGCCATCAGTGAGTCCGGGCAGGGGTACGGTGGCTACACCTTC.

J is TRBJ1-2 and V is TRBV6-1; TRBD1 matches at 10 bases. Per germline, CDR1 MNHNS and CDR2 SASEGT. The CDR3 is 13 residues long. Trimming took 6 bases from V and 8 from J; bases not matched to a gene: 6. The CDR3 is CASSPGQGDGYTF. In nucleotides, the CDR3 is TGTGCCAGCAGCCCCGGACAGGGGGACGGCTACACCTTC.

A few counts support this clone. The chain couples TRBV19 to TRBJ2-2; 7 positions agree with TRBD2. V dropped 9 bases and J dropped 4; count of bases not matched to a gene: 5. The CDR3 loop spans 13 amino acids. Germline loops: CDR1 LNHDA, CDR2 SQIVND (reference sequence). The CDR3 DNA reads TGTGCCAGCGACGGGGGGTCCACCGGGGAGCTGTTTTTT. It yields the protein CASDGGSTGELFF.

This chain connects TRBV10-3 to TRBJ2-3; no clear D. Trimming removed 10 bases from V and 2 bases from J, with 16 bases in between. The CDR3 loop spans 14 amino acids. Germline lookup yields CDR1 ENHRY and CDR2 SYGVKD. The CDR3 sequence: CATRSPPPTDTQYF. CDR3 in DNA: TGTGCCACCCGTTCTCCTCCGCCCACAGATACGCAGTATTTT.

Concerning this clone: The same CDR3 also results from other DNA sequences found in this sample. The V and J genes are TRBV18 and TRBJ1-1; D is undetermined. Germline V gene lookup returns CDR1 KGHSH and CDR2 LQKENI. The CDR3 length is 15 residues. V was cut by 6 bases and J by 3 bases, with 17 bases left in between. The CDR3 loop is CASSPWTPEDTEAFF. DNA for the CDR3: TGTGCCAGCTCGCCCTGGACTCCGGAGGACACTGAAGCTTTCTTT.

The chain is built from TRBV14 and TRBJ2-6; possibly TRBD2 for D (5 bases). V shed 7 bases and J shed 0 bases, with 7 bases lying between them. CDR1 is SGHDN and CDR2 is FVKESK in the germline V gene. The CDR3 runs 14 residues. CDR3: CASTAGSGANVLTF. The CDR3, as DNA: TGTGCCAGCACCGCGGGCTCTGGGGCCAACGTCCTGACTTTC.

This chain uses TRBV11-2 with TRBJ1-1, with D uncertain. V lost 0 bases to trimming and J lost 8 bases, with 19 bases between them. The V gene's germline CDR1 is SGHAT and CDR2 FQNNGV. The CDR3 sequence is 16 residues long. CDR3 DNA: TGTGCCAGCAGCTTAGAACCCACGGGGTTGGGTGGGGAAGCTTTCTTT. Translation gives CASSLEPTGLGGEAFF.

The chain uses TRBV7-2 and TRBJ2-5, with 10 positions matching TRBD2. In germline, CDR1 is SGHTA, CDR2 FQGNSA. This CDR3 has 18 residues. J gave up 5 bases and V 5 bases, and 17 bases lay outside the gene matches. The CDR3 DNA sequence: TGTGCCAGCAGCCGAAATACTTTAGCGGGGGGAAGCGGTGAGACCCAGTACTTC. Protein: CASSRNTLAGGSGETQYF.

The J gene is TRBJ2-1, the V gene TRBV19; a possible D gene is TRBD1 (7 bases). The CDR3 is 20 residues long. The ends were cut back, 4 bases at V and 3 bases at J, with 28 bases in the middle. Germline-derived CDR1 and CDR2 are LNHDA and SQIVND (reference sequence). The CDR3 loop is CASSKGGTEPWQSDYNEQFF. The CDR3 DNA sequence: TGTGCCAGTAGTAAAGGGGGGACAGAACCCTGGCAGTCGGACTACAATGAGCAGTTCTTC. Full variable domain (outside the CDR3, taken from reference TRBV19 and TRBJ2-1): DGGITQSPKYLFRKEGQNVTLSCEQNLNHDAMYWYRQDPGQGLRLIYYSQIVNDFQKGDIAEGYSVSREKKESFPLTVTSAQKNPTAFYLCASSKGGTEPWQSDYNEQFFGPGTRLTVL.

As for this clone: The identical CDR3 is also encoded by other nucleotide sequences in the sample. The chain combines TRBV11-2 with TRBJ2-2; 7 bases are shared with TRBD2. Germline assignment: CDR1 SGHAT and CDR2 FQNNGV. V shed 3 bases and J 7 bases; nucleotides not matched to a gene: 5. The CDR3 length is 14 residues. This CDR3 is CASSLGGTDGELFF. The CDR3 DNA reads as TGTGCCAGCAGCTTGGGAGGGACGGACGGGGAGCTGTTTTTT. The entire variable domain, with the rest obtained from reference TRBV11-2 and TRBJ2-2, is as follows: EAGVAQSPRYKIIEKRQSVAFWCNPISGHATLYWYQQILGQGPKLLIQFQNNGVVDDSQLPKDRFSAERLKGVDSTLKIQPAKLEDSAVYLCASSLGGTDGELFFGEGSRLTVL.

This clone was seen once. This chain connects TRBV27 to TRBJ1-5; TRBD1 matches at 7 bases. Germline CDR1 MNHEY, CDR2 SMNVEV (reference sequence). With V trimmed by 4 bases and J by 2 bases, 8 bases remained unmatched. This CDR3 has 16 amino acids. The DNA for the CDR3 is TGTGCCAGCAGTTCTTTCCTAGGACAGGGCAATCAGCCCCAGCATTTT. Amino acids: CASSSFLGQGNQPQHF.